Described below is a single T cell receptor (beta chain) sequence and its context. The target antigen is unknown. Sequencing was performed with immunoSEQ multiplex PCR; in TCRdb, only in-frame clones are kept and a portion is missing. The table records about 33,000 clones, around 80% of them present only once. The CDR3 is made up of 13 amino acids. V dropped 3 bases and J dropped 4 bases, with 9 bases sitting between them. Germline V gene sequence: CDR1 SGHTA, CDR2 FQGNSA. The sample is drawn from a study of T cells in localized non-small cell lung cancer. General study points: Adjacent uninvolved lung had the highest clonality, suggesting focused antigen responses.

This specimen was peripheral blood, taken before any cancer treatment. The sequence derives from a male donor aged 60 or older with stage III squamous cell lung carcinoma. This sequence joins TRBV7-2 and TRBJ1-1, with D possibly being TRBD1 (6 bases). The CDR3 sequence: CASSFGGTTEAFF. CDR3 nucleotide sequence: TGTGCCAGCAGCTTTGGGGGCACCACTGAAGCTTTCTTT.